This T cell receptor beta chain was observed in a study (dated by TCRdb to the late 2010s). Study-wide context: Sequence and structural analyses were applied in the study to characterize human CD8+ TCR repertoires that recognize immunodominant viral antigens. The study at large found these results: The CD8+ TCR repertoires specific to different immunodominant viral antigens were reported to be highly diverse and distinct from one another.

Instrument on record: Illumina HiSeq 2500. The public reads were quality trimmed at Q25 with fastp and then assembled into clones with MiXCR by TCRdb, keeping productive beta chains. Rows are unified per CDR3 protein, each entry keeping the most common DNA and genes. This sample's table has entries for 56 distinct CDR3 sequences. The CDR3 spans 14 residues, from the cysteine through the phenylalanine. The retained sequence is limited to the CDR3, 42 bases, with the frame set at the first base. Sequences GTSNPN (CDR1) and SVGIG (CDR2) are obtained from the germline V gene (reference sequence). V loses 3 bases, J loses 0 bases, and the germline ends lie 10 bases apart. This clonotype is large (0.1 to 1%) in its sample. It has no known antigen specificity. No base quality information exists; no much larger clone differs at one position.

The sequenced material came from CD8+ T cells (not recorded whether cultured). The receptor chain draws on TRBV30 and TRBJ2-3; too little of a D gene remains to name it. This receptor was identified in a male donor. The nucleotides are TGTGCCTGGAGGCAAGGCTTTAGCACAGATACGCAGTATTTT. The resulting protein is CAWRQGFSTDTQYF. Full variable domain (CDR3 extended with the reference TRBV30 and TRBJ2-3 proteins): SQTIHQWPATLVQPVGSPLSLECTVEGTSNPNLYWYRQAAGRGLQLLFYSVGIGQISSEVPQNLSASRPQDRQFILSSKKLLLSDSGFYLCAWRQGFSTDTQYFGPGTRLTVL.